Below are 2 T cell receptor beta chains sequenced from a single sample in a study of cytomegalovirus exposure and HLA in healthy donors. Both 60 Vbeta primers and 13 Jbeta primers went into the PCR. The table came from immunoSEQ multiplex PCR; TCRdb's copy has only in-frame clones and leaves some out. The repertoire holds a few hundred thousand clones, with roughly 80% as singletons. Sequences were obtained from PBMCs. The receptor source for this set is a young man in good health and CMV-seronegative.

The CDR3 sequence is CASSSGDRGQNSPLHF. CDR3 nucleotides: TGCGCCAGCAGCTCTGGGGACAGGGGGCAAAATTCACCCCTCCACTTT. The chain is built from TRBV5-1 and TRBJ1-6, with TRBD1 identical over 12 bases. The length of the CDR3 is 16 residues. The germline CDR1 and CDR2 sequences are SGHRS and YFSETQ. Trimming removed 3 bases from V and 7 bases from J; junction bases left unmatched: 5.

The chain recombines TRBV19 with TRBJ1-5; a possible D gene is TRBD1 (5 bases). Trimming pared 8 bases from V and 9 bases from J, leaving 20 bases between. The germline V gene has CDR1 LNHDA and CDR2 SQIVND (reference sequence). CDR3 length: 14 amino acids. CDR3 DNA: TGTGCCAGTGGGCCCGGGGGAGTGGCCTGGCCCCAGCATTTT. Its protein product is CASGPGGVAWPQHF.